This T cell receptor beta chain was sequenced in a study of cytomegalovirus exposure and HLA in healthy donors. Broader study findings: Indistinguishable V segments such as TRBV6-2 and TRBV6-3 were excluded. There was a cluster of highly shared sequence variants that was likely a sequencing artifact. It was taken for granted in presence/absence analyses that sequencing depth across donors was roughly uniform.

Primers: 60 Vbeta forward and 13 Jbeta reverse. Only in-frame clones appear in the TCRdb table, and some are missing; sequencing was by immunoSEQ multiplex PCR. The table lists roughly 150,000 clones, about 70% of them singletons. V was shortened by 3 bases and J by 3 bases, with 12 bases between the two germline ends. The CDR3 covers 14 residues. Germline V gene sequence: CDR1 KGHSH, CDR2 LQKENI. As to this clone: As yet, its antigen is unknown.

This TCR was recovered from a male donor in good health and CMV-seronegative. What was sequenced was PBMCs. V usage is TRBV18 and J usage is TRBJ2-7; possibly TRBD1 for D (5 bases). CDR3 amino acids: CASSPEDRLYEQYF. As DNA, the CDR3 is TGTGCCAGCTCACCCGAAGACAGACTCTACGAGCAGTACTTC.